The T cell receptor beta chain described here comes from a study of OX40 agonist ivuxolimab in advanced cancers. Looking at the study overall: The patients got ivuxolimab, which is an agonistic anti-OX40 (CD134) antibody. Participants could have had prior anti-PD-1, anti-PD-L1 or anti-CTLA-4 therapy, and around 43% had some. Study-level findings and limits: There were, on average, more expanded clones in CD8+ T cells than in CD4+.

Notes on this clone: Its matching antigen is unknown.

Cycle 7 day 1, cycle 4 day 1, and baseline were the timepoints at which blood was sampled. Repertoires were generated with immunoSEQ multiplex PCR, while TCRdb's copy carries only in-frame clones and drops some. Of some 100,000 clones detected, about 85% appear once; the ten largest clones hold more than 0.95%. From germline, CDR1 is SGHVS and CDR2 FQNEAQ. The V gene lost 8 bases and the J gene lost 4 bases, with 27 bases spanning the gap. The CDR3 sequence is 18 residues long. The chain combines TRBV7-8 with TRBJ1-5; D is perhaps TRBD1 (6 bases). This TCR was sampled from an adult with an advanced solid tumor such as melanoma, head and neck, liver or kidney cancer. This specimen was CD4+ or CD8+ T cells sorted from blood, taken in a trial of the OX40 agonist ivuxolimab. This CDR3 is CASGKDSPLFNSNQPQHF. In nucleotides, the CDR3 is TGTGCCAGCGGGAAGGACAGTCCACTGTTCAATTCGAATCAGCCCCAGCATTTT.